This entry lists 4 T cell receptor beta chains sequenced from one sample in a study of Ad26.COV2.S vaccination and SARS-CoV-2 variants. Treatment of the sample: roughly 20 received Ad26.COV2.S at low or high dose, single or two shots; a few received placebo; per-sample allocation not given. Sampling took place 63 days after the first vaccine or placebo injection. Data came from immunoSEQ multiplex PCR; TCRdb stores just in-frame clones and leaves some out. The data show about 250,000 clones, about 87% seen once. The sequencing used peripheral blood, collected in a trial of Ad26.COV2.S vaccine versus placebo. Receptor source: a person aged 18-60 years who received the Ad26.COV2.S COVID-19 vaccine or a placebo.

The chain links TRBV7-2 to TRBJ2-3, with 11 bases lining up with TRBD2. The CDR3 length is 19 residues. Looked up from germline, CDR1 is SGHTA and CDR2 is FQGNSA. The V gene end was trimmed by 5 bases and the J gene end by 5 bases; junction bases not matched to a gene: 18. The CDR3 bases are TGTGCCAGCAGCCAAAGGGGTAGACTAGCGGGGAGTCCAGGAGATACGCAGTATTTT. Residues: CASSQRGRLAGSPGDTQYF.

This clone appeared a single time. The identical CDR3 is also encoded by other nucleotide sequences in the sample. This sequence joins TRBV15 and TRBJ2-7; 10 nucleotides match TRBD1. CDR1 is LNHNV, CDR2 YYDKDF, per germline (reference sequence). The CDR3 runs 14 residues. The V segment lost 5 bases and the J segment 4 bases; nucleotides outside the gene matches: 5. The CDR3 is CATSRDRGRYEQYF. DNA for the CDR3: TGTGCCACCAGCCGGGACAGGGGAAGGTACGAGCAGTACTTC.

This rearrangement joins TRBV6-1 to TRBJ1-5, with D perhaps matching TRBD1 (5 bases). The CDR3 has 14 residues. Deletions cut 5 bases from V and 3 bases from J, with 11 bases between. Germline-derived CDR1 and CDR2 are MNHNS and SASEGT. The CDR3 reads CASSSPGNNQPQHF. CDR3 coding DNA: TGTGCCAGCAGTTCCCCAGGGAACAATCAGCCCCAGCATTTT.

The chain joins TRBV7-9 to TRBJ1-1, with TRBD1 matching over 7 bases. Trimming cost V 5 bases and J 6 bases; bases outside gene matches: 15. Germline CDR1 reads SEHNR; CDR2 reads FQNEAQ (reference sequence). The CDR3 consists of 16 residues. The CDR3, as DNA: TGTGCCAGCAGCCTCTCCTCGACAGGGAGGACGGCTGAAGCTTTCTTT. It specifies CASSLSSTGRTAEAFF.